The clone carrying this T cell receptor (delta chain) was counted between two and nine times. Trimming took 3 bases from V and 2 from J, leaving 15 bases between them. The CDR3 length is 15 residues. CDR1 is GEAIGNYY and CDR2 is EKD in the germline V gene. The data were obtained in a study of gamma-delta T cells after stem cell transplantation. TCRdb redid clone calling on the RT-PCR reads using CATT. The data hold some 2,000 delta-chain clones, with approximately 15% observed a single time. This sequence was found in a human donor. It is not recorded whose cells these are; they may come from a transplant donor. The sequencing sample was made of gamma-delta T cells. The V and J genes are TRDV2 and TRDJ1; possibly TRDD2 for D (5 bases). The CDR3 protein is CACDRLPPTTDKLIF. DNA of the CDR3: TGTGCCTGTGACCGACTTCCACCCACTACCGATAAACTCATCTTT.